Shown below are 27 T cell receptor beta chains from a single sample sequenced in a study of cytomegalovirus exposure and HLA in healthy donors. PCR used 60 Vbeta primers and 13 Jbeta primers. Method: immunoSEQ multiplex PCR; TCRdb's copy keeps in-frame clones and lacks some. The data show approximately 150,000 clones, under 85% seen once. The sample consisted of PBMCs. The origin of the receptors is a man aged 45-65 years in good health and CMV-seropositive.

V gene TRBV13 combines with J gene TRBJ2-1, with a possible D match to TRBD2 (6 bases). There are 14 residues in the CDR3. From germline, CDR1 is PRHDT and CDR2 FYEKMQ (reference sequence). V was trimmed by 1 base and J by 6 bases, leaving 10 bases between them. The CDR3 protein is CASSLVGGVNEQFF. The CDR3 nucleotides read TGTGCCAGCAGCTTAGTCGGCGGGGTCAATGAGCAGTTCTTC. Complete variable domain (other parts from reference TRBV13 and TRBJ2-1): AAGVIQSPRHLIKEKRETATLKCYPIPRHDTVYWYQQGPGQDPQFLISFYEKMQSDKGSIPDRFSAQQFSDYHSELNMSSLELGDSALYFCASSLVGGVNEQFFGPGTRLTVL.

V usage is TRBV6-4 and J usage is TRBJ2-7, with TRBD2 identical over 8 bases. V was pared by 3 bases and J by 4 bases, with 2 bases of the junction left unmatched. Germline assignment: CDR1 MRHNA and CDR2 SNTAGT. The CDR3 runs to 13 residues. CDR3 loop: CASSEQRGYEQYF. CDR3 sequence (DNA): TGTGCCAGCAGTGAGCAGCGGGGGTACGAGCAGTACTTC.

The J gene is TRBJ1-3, the V gene TRBV7-6; D is undetermined. The CDR3 is 15 residues long. The V and J ends lost 5 bases and 3 bases respectively, with 14 bases between them. CDR1 and CDR2 (germline): SGHVS, FNYEAQ. DNA of the CDR3: TGTGCCAGCAGCCCCGTCGGCAGACTTGGAAACACCATATATTTT. Protein: CASSPVGRLGNTIYF. The full variable domain, completed using reference TRBV7-6 and TRBJ1-3, is GAGVSQSPRYKVTKRGQDVALRCDPISGHVSLYWYRQALGQGPEFLTYFNYEAQQDKSGLPNDRFSAERPEGSISTLTIQRTEQRDSAMYRCASSPVGRLGNTIYFGEGSWLTVV.

The gene calls are TRBV7-2 and TRBJ2-5, with D hard to call. Germline CDR1 is SGHTA and CDR2 is FQGNSA. The CDR3 is made up of 13 amino acids. The germline V and J ends were trimmed by 1 base and 4 bases, with 7 bases remaining between them. This CDR3 is CASSLGGRETQYF. CDR3 nucleotides: TGTGCCAGCAGCTTAGGCGGCAGAGAGACCCAGTACTTC.

The V call is TRBV6-5, the J call TRBJ2-7; D possibly corresponds to TRBD1 (6 bases). This CDR3 is built from 14 residues. From germline, CDR1 is MNHEY and CDR2 SVGAGI. Trimming took 0 bases from V and 2 from J, leaving 8 bases between them. The CDR3 sequence is CASSYSEGAYEQYF. CDR3 DNA: TGTGCCAGCAGTTACTCAGAGGGGGCCTACGAGCAGTACTTC.

As for this clone: The sample has other DNA sequences that encode this CDR3 too. The CDR3 sequence is CASSLVLAGGSDTQYF. As DNA, the CDR3 is TGCGCCAGCAGCTTGGTGCTAGCGGGGGGATCAGATACGCAGTATTTT. This rearrangement joins TRBV5-1 to TRBJ2-3, with 11 bases aligning to TRBD2. Losses at the gene ends were 0 bases for V and 4 bases for J; bases not matched to a gene: 4. The CDR3 sequence is 16 residues long. The germline gives CDR1 SGHRS, CDR2 YFSETQ.

The chain combines TRBV5-1 with TRBJ2-3, with TRBD2 matching over 10 bases. J gave up 8 bases and V 0 bases, and 9 bases lay outside the gene matches. The CDR3 length is 16 residues. CDR1 is SGHRS, CDR2 YFSETQ, per germline. This CDR3 is CASSLVASGGTGTQYF. As DNA, the CDR3 is TGCGCCAGCAGCTTGGTTGCTAGCGGGGGCACGGGTACGCAGTATTTT.

This clone has a handful of counts. The rearrangement joins TRBV18 to TRBJ2-1, with 7 bases aligning to TRBD1. The germline CDR1 and CDR2 sequences are KGHSH and LQKENI. V dropped 1 base and J dropped 0; count of bases not matched to a gene: 0. The CDR3 extends over 15 amino acids. CDR3: CASSPRTGSYNEQFF. The CDR3 DNA is TGTGCCAGCTCACCACGGACAGGCTCCTACAATGAGCAGTTCTTC.

This chain links TRBV7-9 with TRBJ1-5, with TRBD1 matching 10 bases. V was clipped by 5 bases and J by 6 bases; unmatched bases: 4. From germline, CDR1 is SEHNR and CDR2 FQNEAQ (reference sequence). This CDR3 region has 14 residues. Here the CDR3 reads CASSRDRGGQPQHF. DNA for the CDR3: TGTGCCAGCAGCCGGGACAGGGGAGGTCAGCCCCAGCATTTT.

The gene calls are TRBV6-6 and TRBJ2-7, with TRBD1 matching 8 bases. CDR1 is MNHNY and CDR2 is SVGAGI in the germline V gene (reference sequence). CDR3 length equals 15 residues. V lost 2 bases and J lost 3; bases outside the gene matches: 6. CDR3 loop: CASSYGQGRGYEQYF. The CDR3 coding sequence is TGTGCCAGCAGTTACGGACAGGGAAGGGGCTACGAGCAGTACTTC.

This CDR3 is CASSHRQGMGEKLFF. DNA for the CDR3: TGTGCCAGCAGCCACCGACAGGGAATGGGGGAAAAACTGTTTTTT. The rearrangement uses TRBV7-9 and TRBJ1-4; 7 bases agree with TRBD1. The CDR3 runs to 15 residues. Trimming took 5 bases from V and 8 from J; bases not matched to a gene: 11. The germline V gene encodes CDR1 SEHNR and CDR2 FQNEAQ (reference sequence).

This chain connects TRBV5-4 to TRBJ2-2; 10 bases map to TRBD2. V lost 4 bases and J lost 4; bases outside the gene matches: 7. There are 16 residues in the CDR3. The germline V gene encodes CDR1 SGHNT and CDR2 YYREEE (reference sequence). In DNA form, the CDR3 reads TGTGCCAGCAGCATCGGGACTAGCGTAGTCACCGGGGAGCTGTTTTTT. Its protein is CASSIGTSVVTGELFF.

This chain connects TRBV18 to TRBJ2-3; 9 bases line up with TRBD1. Germline V CDR1 and CDR2: KGHSH, LQKENI. The CDR3 sequence is 15 residues long. With 3 bases clipped from V and 3 bases from J, the junction kept 4 bases outside the gene matches. DNA for the CDR3: TGTGCCAGCTCACCGACAGGGGGTCAAACAGATACGCAGTATTTT. Translation gives CASSPTGGQTDTQYF. Full variable domain (rest looked up from reference TRBV18 and TRBJ2-3): NAGVMQNPRHLVRRRGQEARLRCSPMKGHSHVYWYRQLPEEGLKFMVYLQKENIIDESGMPKERFSAEFPKEGPSILRIQQVVRGDSAAYFCASSPTGGQTDTQYFGPGTRLTVL.

The chain links TRBV23-1 to TRBJ2-7; 9 bases map to TRBD2. TRBV23-1 is an ORF; its function is uncertain. V lost 8 bases and J lost 7; bases outside the gene matches: 21. CDR3 length equals 17 residues. The DNA of the CDR3 is TGCGCCAGCGCGACCCCCGGGACTAGCAACCTATTATGGGAGCAGTACTTC. Its protein product is CASATPGTSNLLWEQYF.

This clone was seen a single time. This rearrangement joins TRBV28 to TRBJ2-7; TRBD2 matches 12 bases. Trimming took 2 bases from V and 2 from J; bases not matched to a gene: 4. CDR1 is MDHEN, CDR2 SYDVKM, per germline. The CDR3 extends over 16 amino acids. This CDR3 is CASSLRRTSGTYEQYF. CDR3 DNA: TGTGCCAGCAGTTTACGTAGGACTAGCGGGACCTACGAGCAGTACTTC.

The chain couples TRBV4-3 to TRBJ1-2; perhaps TRBD1 as D (5 bases). The germline V gene encodes CDR1 LGHNA and CDR2 YSLEER. Trimming removed 3 bases at V and 6 bases at J, with 20 bases between. The CDR3 length is 16 residues. The CDR3 DNA sequence: TGCGCCAGCAGCCAGGCCCTCTTAGACAGAAACGATGGCTACACCTTC. Protein: CASSQALLDRNDGYTF.

The J gene is TRBJ1-1, the V gene TRBV9; 9 bases are a match to TRBD1. The germline V gene encodes CDR1 SGDLS and CDR2 YYNGEE. V shed 0 bases, J shed 6 bases, and the junction held 9 bases outside the gene matches. This CDR3 has 16 amino acids. In DNA, the CDR3 is TGTGCCAGCAGCGTAGGCCGTGACAGGGGGGGAGCTGAAGCTTTCTTT. This translates into CASSVGRDRGGAEAFF.

The chain links TRBV9 to TRBJ2-2; tentatively, D is TRBD2 (6 bases). V was shortened by 4 bases and J by 4 bases, with 14 bases between the two germline ends. Germline values: CDR1 SGDLS, CDR2 YYNGEE. The CDR3 extends over 15 amino acids. This CDR3 reads CASSKPGSSTGELFF. The CDR3 DNA is TGTGCCAGCAGCAAACCCGGGAGTAGCACCGGGGAGCTGTTTTTT.

This chain joins TRBV2 and TRBJ2-4; the match to TRBD2 covers 15 bases. Unmatched junction bases numbered 6, after V lost 6 bases and J lost 0 bases. Germline CDR1 SNHLY, CDR2 FYNNEI. CDR3 size: 18 residues. The CDR3 DNA reads as TGTGCCAGCAGGGGACTAGCGGGAGGTGGCCTAGCCAAAAACATTCAGTACTTC. Protein sequence: CASRGLAGGGLAKNIQYF.

This chain uses TRBV28 with TRBJ2-2; TRBD1 is a possible D gene (6 bases). From germline, CDR1 is MDHEN and CDR2 SYDVKM. The CDR3 totals 14 residues. Trimming took 6 bases from V and 1 from J, leaving 9 bases between them. The CDR3: CASRKTGNTGELFF. The DNA for the CDR3 is TGTGCCAGCAGAAAGACAGGGAACACCGGGGAGCTGTTTTTT.

The CDR3 region is CASDRQGREQYF. As DNA, the CDR3 is TGTGCCAGCGACCGACAGGGACGGGAGCAGTACTTC. The genes are TRBV28 and TRBJ2-7, with 7 nucleotides matching TRBD1. In germline, CDR1 is MDHEN, CDR2 SYDVKM. V dropped 8 bases and J dropped 7; count of bases not matched to a gene: 8. This CDR3 is 12 amino acids long.

As for this clone: The sample holds other DNA sequences that translate to the same CDR3. The gene calls are TRBV7-9 and TRBJ2-5; 9 nucleotides agree with TRBD1. Germline lookup yields CDR1 SEHNR and CDR2 FQNEAQ (reference sequence). The CDR3 runs to 14 residues. J gave up 4 bases and V 7 bases, and 7 bases lay outside the gene matches. CDR3 loop: CASTGTGMVETQYF. The DNA for the CDR3 is TGTGCCAGCACCGGGACAGGGATGGTAGAGACCCAGTACTTC.

The V call is TRBV7-9, the J call TRBJ2-2; D is perhaps TRBD2 (5 bases). V lost 3 bases and J lost 2, with 16 bases in between. CDR1 is SEHNR, CDR2 FQNEAQ, per germline (reference sequence). This CDR3 comprises 17 residues. Here the CDR3 reads CASSFNPRGINTGELFF. The CDR3, as DNA: TGTGCCAGCAGCTTTAACCCCCGGGGAATAAACACCGGGGAGCTGTTTTTT. The full variable domain, in which reference TRBV7-9 and TRBJ2-2 provide the parts outside the CDR3, is DTGVSQNPRHKITKRGQNVTFRCDPISEHNRLYWYRQTLGQGPEFLTYFQNEAQLEKSRLLSDRFSAERPKGSFSTLEIQRTEQGDSAMYLCASSFNPRGINTGELFFGEGSRLTVL.

V is TRBV30 and J is TRBJ1-1; tentatively, D is TRBD1 (6 bases). The V gene's germline CDR1 is GTSNPN and CDR2 SVGIG (reference sequence). V was trimmed by 3 bases and J by 0 bases, leaving 17 bases between them. The CDR3 runs to 16 residues. The CDR3 here is CAWRDNKQGMNTEAFF. The CDR3 DNA reads TGTGCCTGGAGGGATAACAAACAGGGAATGAACACTGAAGCTTTCTTT.

The chain couples TRBV28 to TRBJ1-1; no reliable D call. The V end was cut by 4 bases, the J end by 4 bases, with 13 bases between. The CDR3 extends over 14 amino acids. Germline V CDR1 and CDR2: MDHEN, SYDVKM. CDR3 amino acids: CASSWPGSTTEAFF. In DNA form, the CDR3 reads TGTGCCAGCAGTTGGCCGGGGAGTACCACTGAAGCTTTCTTT.

This chain uses TRBV29-1 with TRBJ1-2; no definite D call. This CDR3 region has 13 residues. Germline V CDR1 and CDR2: SQVTM, ANQGSEA. The V end lost 7 bases, the J end lost 8 bases, and 20 bases lay between the germline ends. This CDR3 is CSALEQSSGGYTF. For the CDR3, the DNA is TGCAGCGCCTTGGAACAATCATCGGGGGGCTACACCTTC.

The V and J genes are TRBV5-1 and TRBJ2-1, with D tentatively TRBD1 (6 bases). Germline CDR1 and CDR2: SGHRS and YFSETQ. With 4 bases removed from V and 9 bases from J, the gap between germline ends came to 20 bases. CDR3 size: 15 residues. CDR3 bases: TGCGCCAGCAGCCTATCTTCCGGGACACCCGGTGAGCAGTTCTTC. Translation gives CASSLSSGTPGEQFF.